This T cell receptor beta chain was sequenced during a study of CD8 T cells in ankylosing spondylitis. Notes on the study in general: Matched synovial fluid from ankylosing spondylitis patients was reported to be enriched for disease-linked clones. Within peripheral blood, clones linked to disease were CD8+ and relatively rare. Made up of under 10 highly homologous variants, a TCR beta motif appeared characteristic of ankylosing spondylitis blood.

Trimming left V 3 bases short and J 9 bases short, with 24 bases between. The CDR3 covers 17 residues. The germline gives CDR1 MGHRA, CDR2 YSYEKL. Details on this clonotype: Its antigen is not identified.

For TCR beta, libraries came from quantitative 5'-RACE with molecular barcodes. TCRdb reprocessed the 5' RACE reads with MiXCR, giving one entry per CDR3 protein. The sample has approximately 200,000 distinct CDR3 sequences; 9.5% to 15% are singletons. Material for sequencing was blood, either unsorted or a sorted T cell fraction (not recorded which). The genes are TRBV4-1 and TRBJ2-1; D tentatively fits TRBD1 or TRBD2 (7 bases each). The clonotype was recovered from a male donor with ankylosing spondylitis or in good health (not recorded which). CDR3 coding DNA: TGCGCCAGCAGCCACCCCAGGGAGGGGGCCCCGGATTTTGAGCAGTTCTTC. Its translation: CASSHPREGAPDFEQFF.